The 10 T cell receptor beta chains below come from one sample, sequenced in a study of blood T cell repertoires in COVID-19. Profiled with immunoSEQ multiplex PCR; TCRdb holds only in-frame clones, not every one. The table shows about 170,000 clones, with 75% to 90% occurring only once. Sequencing was performed on PBMCs or T cells enriched from blood (not recorded which). Receptors were obtained from a woman aged 50 to 60 who had recovered from COVID-19.

In its sample, this clone was seen once. This chain connects TRBV27 to TRBJ1-5, with D tentatively TRBD1 (5 bases). The germline V gene encodes CDR1 MNHEY and CDR2 SMNVEV (reference sequence). The CDR3 sequence is 15 residues long. The V end was cut by 1 base, the J end by 2 bases, with 9 bases between. This chain's CDR3 is CASSLFGGRNQPQHF. In DNA, the CDR3 is TGTGCCAGCAGTTTATTCGGGGGACGCAATCAGCCCCAGCATTTT.

This clone was picked up a small number of times. This chain joins TRBV28 and TRBJ1-1; no clear D. Trimming removed 7 bases at V and 0 bases at J, with 12 bases between. There are 14 residues in the CDR3. CDR1 and CDR2 (germline): MDHEN, SYDVKM. In DNA form, the CDR3 reads TGTGCCAGCAACTCCGTACCGCTGAACACTGAAGCTTTCTTT. Its translation: CASNSVPLNTEAFF.

This clone came up once. The chain uses TRBV7-2 and TRBJ1-1; TRBD1 might be the D (5 bases). Per germline, CDR1 SGHTA and CDR2 FQGNSA. This CDR3 has 14 residues. The V and J ends lost 0 bases and 2 bases respectively, with 7 bases between them. CDR3 sequence reads: CASSLAGANTEAFF. The CDR3 nucleotides read TGTGCCAGCAGCTTAGCAGGGGCCAACACTGAAGCTTTCTTT.

The chain has TRBV10-2 and TRBJ1-2; the D is unclear. Between the trimmed V and J ends, which lost 3 bases and 6 bases, there was a span of 8 bases. The CDR3 is 12 amino acids. Germline-derived CDR1 and CDR2 are WSHSY and SAAADI. The CDR3 DNA reads as TGCGCCAGCAGTGAATTGGCGGATGGCTACACCTTC. It translates to CASSELADGYTF.

This clone is medium-sized (0.01 to 0.1%) in the sample. CDR3 sequence (DNA): TGTGCCAGTAGTAGGGAGGGTTATTCACCCCTCCACTTT. Residues: CASSREGYSPLHF. V is TRBV19 and J is TRBJ1-6; D is unclear. The germline V gene has CDR1 LNHDA and CDR2 SQIVND (reference sequence). The CDR3 contains 13 residues. V lost 4 bases to trimming and J lost 8 bases, with 9 bases between them.

The V and J genes are TRBV2 and TRBJ1-5, with 7 bases matching TRBD1. Germline-derived CDR1 and CDR2 are SNHLY and FYNNEI. The CDR3 sequence is 12 residues long. V lost 6 bases, J lost 5 bases, and 1 base stayed unmatched. This chain's CDR3 is CASRGTDQPQHF. The CDR3, as DNA: TGTGCCAGCAGGGGGACAGATCAGCCCCAGCATTTT.

The rearrangement joins TRBV27 to TRBJ1-2; D is undetermined. CDR3 length: 14 residues. Germline-derived CDR1 and CDR2 are MNHEY and SMNVEV (reference sequence). V was clipped by 5 bases and J by 3 bases, with 13 bases between them. The CDR3 loop is CASSTGGRDYGYTF. The DNA for the CDR3 is TGTGCCAGCAGTACCGGCGGGAGGGACTATGGCTACACCTTC.

V and J are TRBV28 and TRBJ2-5, with D possibly TRBD2 on 6 matching bases. The CDR3 extends over 13 amino acids. Per the germline V gene, CDR1 is MDHEN and CDR2 is SYDVKM. Trimming pared 7 bases from V and 5 bases from J, leaving 14 bases between. CDR3 sequence (DNA): TGTGCCAGCACCTCCGGGACTCCCGAGACCCAGTACTTC. Its protein product is CASTSGTPETQYF.

The chain uses TRBV7-2 and TRBJ2-3; D might be TRBD2 (6 bases). Germline V gene sequence: CDR1 SGHTA, CDR2 FQGNSA. The CDR3 consists of 16 residues. V was trimmed by 5 bases and J by 0 bases, leaving 15 bases between them. The CDR3 DNA sequence: TGTGCCAGCAGCGTACAGGCCCTAGCGAGCACAGATACGCAGTATTTT. Protein sequence: CASSVQALASTDTQYF. The whole variable domain, filled in from reference TRBV7-2 and TRBJ2-3, reads GAGVSQSPSNKVTEKGKDVELRCDPISGHTALYWYRQSLGQGLEFLIYFQGNSAPDKSGLPSDRFSAERTGGSVSTLTIQRTQQEDSAVYLCASSVQALASTDTQYFGPGTRLTVL.

The V gene is TRBV6-2 or TRBV6-3, the J gene TRBJ2-7; D gene uncertain. Trimming removed 2 bases from V and 3 bases from J, with 8 bases in between. This CDR3 region has 13 residues. CDR1 MNHEY and CDR2 SVGEGT come from the germline V gene. The CDR3 nucleotides are TGTGCCAGCAGTTACGAAGCCGACTACGAGCAGTACGTC. This encodes CASSYEADYEQYV.